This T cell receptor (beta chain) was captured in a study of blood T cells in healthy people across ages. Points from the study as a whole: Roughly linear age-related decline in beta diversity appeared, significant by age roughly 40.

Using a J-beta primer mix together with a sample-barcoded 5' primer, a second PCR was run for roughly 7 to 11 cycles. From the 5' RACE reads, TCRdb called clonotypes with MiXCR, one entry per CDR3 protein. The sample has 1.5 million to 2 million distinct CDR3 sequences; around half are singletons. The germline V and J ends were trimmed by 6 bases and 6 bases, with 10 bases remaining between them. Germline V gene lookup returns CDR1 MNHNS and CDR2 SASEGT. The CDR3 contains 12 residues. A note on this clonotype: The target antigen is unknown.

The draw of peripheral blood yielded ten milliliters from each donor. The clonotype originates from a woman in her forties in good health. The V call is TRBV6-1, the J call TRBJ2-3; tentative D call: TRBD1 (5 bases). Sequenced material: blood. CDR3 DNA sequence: TGTGCCAGCAGGGACCAGGGCGATACGCAGTATTTT. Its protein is CASRDQGDTQYF.